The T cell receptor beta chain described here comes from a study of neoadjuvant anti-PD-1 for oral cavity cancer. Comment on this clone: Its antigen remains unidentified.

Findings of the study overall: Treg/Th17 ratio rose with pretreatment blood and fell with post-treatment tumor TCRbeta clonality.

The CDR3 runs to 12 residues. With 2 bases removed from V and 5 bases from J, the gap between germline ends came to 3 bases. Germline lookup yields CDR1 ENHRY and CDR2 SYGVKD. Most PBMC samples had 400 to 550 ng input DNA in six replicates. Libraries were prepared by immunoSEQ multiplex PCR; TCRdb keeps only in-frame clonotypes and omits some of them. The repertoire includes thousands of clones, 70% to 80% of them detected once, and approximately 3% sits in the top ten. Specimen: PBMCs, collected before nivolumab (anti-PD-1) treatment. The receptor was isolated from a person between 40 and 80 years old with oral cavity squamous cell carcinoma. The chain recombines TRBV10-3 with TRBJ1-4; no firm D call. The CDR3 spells CAISEANEKLFF. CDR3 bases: TGTGCCATCAGTGAGGCGAATGAAAAACTGTTTTTT.